The clone carrying this TCR beta chain was seen at least ten times. Its specificity is unknown. This entry comes from a study of T cells after posttransplantation cyclophosphamide. General study points: TRB overlap between skin or GI tissue T cells and blood was limited. Later post-transplant blood repertoires were often dominated by donor CD8+ memory clones. Recipient CMV seropositivity and CMV reactivation strongly tracked TRB clonality.

Sequencing used immunoSEQ multiplex PCR; TCRdb keeps in-frame clones, though not all of them. The sample was found to contain under 9,000 clones, and every one recurs. A marrow graft followed busulfan-fludarabine conditioning, with cyclophosphamide on days +3 and +4. This CDR3 comprises 16 residues. Germline V gene lookup returns CDR1 MNHEY and CDR2 SMNVEV (reference sequence). Losses at the gene ends were 2 bases for V and 1 base for J; bases not matched to a gene: 6. The TCR originated in a male patient aged 50 to 59 who received an allogeneic stem cell transplant from an unrelated donor, was CMV-positive, and had acute GVHD only. Some T cells may trace back to the graft donor. The sequenced sample was PBMCs, obtained after allogeneic stem cell transplant with posttransplant cyclophosphamide. V gene TRBV27 combines with J gene TRBJ2-5, with 8 bases lining up with TRBD1. CDR3: CASSLTGRGPQETQYF. The CDR3 nucleotides are TGTGCCAGCAGTTTAACCGGCAGGGGGCCCCAAGAGACCCAGTACTTC.